The T cell receptor beta chain described here comes from a study of blood T cell repertoires in COVID-19. Study information: Acute and convalescent COVID-19 specimens originated in the United States, Italy and Spain. Nucleic acid was either cDNA or gDNA, and it came from T cells, B-cell-depleted T cells, or PBMCs.

This clone appeared once. Some clones are missing from TCRdb's copy, which holds only in-frame ones; the method was immunoSEQ multiplex PCR. The sample consists of about 480,000 clones, around 89% of them appearing once. Recovered Cohort 3 donors showed two negative PCRs, clearance, or symptom resolution. The clonotype comes from a woman between 40 and 50 years old who had recovered from COVID-19. Sequenced input: PBMCs or T cells enriched from blood (not recorded which).

As DNA, the CDR3 is TGTGCCAGCAAGGGGGATGGCACTGAAGCTTTCTTT. Its translation is CASKGDGTEAFF. V and J are TRBV11-2 and TRBJ1-1; a weak D match, TRBD1 (6 bases). CDR1 is SGHAT and CDR2 is FQNNGV in the germline V gene. Trimming removed 7 bases from V and 4 bases from J, with 10 bases in between. This CDR3 region has 12 residues.